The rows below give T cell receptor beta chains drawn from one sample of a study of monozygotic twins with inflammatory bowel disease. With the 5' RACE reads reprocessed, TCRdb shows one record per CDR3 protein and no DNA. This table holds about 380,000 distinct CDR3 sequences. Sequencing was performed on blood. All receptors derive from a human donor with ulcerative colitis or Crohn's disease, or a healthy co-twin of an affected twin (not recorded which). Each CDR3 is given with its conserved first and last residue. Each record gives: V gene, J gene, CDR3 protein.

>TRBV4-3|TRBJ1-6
CASSQVGGRDNSPLHF
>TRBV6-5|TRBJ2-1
CASSSRDTGNEQFF
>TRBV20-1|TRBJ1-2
CSARKTGTANYGYTF
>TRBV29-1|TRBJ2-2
CSVDRRGSTGELFF
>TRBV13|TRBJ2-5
CASGQRDLQETQYF
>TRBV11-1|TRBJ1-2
CASSLDRRPYGYTF
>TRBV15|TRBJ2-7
CATSRDRPGGAHEQYF
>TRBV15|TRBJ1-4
CATHRVANEKLFF
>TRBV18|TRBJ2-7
CASSPQNRYEQYF
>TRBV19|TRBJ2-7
CASSLQGRGYEQYF
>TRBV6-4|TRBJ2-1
CASRAGLSYNEQFF
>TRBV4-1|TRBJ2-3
CASSLLIAGVSDTQYF
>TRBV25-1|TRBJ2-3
CASSDIWGPATDTQYF
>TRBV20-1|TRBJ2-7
CSAAPGGFTYEQYF
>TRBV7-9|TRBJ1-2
CASRTLTANYGYTF
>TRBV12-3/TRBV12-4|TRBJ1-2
CASSSRTGVYGYTF
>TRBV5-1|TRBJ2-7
CASSLVAPPNEQYF
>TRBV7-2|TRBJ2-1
CASSSRTGRIEQFF
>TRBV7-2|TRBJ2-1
CASSRTSGGIYNEQFF
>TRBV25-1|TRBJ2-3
CASSRDRDTDTQYF
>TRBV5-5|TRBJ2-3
CASSSPMDTQYF
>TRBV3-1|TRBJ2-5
CASSQDFGGRETQYF
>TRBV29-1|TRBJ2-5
CSVEKDSPQETQYF
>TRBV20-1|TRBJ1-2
CSARDRQQLYGYTF
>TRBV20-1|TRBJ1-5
CSAPQTGVNQPQHF
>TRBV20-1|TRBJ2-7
CSAMGRVWGEQYF
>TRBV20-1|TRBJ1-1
CSAFKGDTEAFF
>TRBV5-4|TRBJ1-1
CASSSPQRGYLNTEAFF
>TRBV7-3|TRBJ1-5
CASSLSIVRGLEPQHF
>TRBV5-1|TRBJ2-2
CASSFTSAANTGELFF
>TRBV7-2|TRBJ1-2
CASSLEPGNYGYTF
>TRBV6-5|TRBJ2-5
CASSYGKETQYF
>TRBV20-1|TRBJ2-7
CSASPGQAIYEQYF
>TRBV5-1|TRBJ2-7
CASSPGHQIGDEQYF